The 20 T cell receptor beta chains reported below all come from one sample, sequenced in a study of T cells expressing NK-cell markers. TCRdb reworked the 5' RACE reads into one entry per CDR3 protein, no DNA. The sample spans under 500,000 distinct CDR3 sequences; the ten largest clones claim roughly 7.2%. Sequencing input: blood T cells: a sorted CD56 or NKG2C T cell subset, CD4+ or CD8+ T cells, or bulk PBMC T cells (not recorded which). Receptors originate from a woman between 18 and 70 years old in good health.

CDR3 protein: CASDLQGPPYNEQFF. The gene calls are TRBV2 and TRBJ2-1; TCRdb gives TRBD1 as the D gene, but with no DNA this cannot be confirmed. This CDR3 is built from 15 residues. CDR1 SNHLY and CDR2 FYNNEI come from the germline V gene.

The genes are TRBV20-1 and TRBJ2-3; as DNA is missing, the TRBD2 call by TCRdb cannot be tested. Germline V gives CDR1 DFQATT, CDR2 SNEGSKA (reference sequence). The CDR3 extends over 15 amino acids. The CDR3 loop reads CSANSGGIFTDAQYF.

The chain combines TRBV11-2 with TRBJ1-1; the TCRdb D gene call, TRBD1, has no DNA to confirm it. Germline V gives CDR1 SGHAT, CDR2 FQNNGV. CDR3 size: 17 residues. CDR3 loop: CASSLDVVGRFNLEAFF.

V usage is TRBV20-1 and J usage is TRBJ2-7; checking the TCRdb D call of TRBD1 is not possible without DNA. The CDR3 sequence is 13 residues long. Germline-derived CDR1 and CDR2 are DFQATT and SNEGSKA (reference sequence). CDR3 residues: CSAPGSVTYEQYF.

V usage is TRBV12-3 or TRBV12-4 and J usage is TRBJ1-2; TCRdb indicates TRBD1, and absent DNA this call remains unverified. The CDR3 runs 15 residues. CDR3 protein: CASSQGTVANYGYTF.

The chain recombines TRBV7-2 with TRBJ2-4; the D gene TCRdb calls, TRBD2, cannot be checked with no DNA. Germline loops: CDR1 SGHTA, CDR2 FQGNSA. This CDR3 is 16 amino acids long. This chain's CDR3 is CASSLGTSGGQGIQYF.

This chain uses TRBV23-1 with TRBJ2-1. TRBV23-1 has ORF status, its function being uncertain. There are 15 residues in the CDR3. The CDR3: CASRHQISSYNEQFF.

The genes are TRBV15 and TRBJ2-1; TCRdb's D call of TRBD1 is untestable without DNA. CDR1 and CDR2 (germline): LNHNV, YYDKDF (reference sequence). This CDR3 is 14 amino acids long. CDR3 sequence reads: CATALTGGIDEQFF.

This chain joins TRBV5-4 and TRBJ2-5; absent DNA, TCRdb's TRBD1 call cannot be checked. The germline gives CDR1 SGHNT, CDR2 YYREEE (reference sequence). The CDR3 length is 15 residues. CDR3 loop: CASSLGGLGQETQYF.

The V call is TRBV5-4, the J call TRBJ2-3; TCRdb reports TRBD2, a call that lacks DNA to check it against. This CDR3 is 19 amino acids long. Looked up from germline, CDR1 is SGHNT and CDR2 is YYREEE (reference sequence). CDR3 sequence reads: CASSLRLNPGTSGSDTQYF.

The chain has TRBV12-3 or TRBV12-4 and TRBJ1-4; TCRdb designates TRBD1, a call that cannot be tested without DNA. This CDR3 has 16 residues. The CDR3 region is CASSFLAGQSNEKLFF.

The chain recombines TRBV5-1 with TRBJ2-5; the D call from TCRdb, TRBD1, cannot be confirmed without DNA. CDR3 size: 14 residues. Per germline, CDR1 SGHRS and CDR2 YFSETQ. The CDR3 is CASGPPGPQETQYF.

This chain joins TRBV5-6 and TRBJ2-2; TCRdb reports TRBD1, a call that lacks DNA to check it against. The CDR3 is 15 residues long. Looked up from germline, CDR1 is SGHDT and CDR2 is YYEEEE. The CDR3 here is CASSFFAGSAGELFF.

CDR3 region: CASLNPGREGRNTIYF. The chain recombines TRBV2 with TRBJ1-3; the TRBD1 assignment by TCRdb is unverifiable without DNA. CDR3 length: 16 amino acids. The germline gives CDR1 SNHLY, CDR2 FYNNEI.

The chain recombines TRBV7-9 with TRBJ2-7; with no DNA, the TCRdb D assignment of TRBD1 cannot be verified. Per germline, CDR1 SEHNR and CDR2 FQNEAQ (reference sequence). The CDR3 has 14 residues. This chain's CDR3 is CASSSRDRAYEQYF.

The rearrangement uses TRBV20-1 and TRBJ2-5; absent DNA, TCRdb's TRBD1 call cannot be checked. This CDR3 contains 15 residues. Germline V gene data show CDR1 as DFQATT and CDR2 as SNEGSKA (reference sequence). The CDR3 protein is CSARVLTEVKETQYF.

V usage is TRBV25-1 and J usage is TRBJ2-3. Germline CDR1 is MGHDK and CDR2 is SYGVNS. This CDR3 has 11 amino acids. This chain's CDR3 is CASGFGDTQYF.

The chain is built from TRBV20-1 and TRBJ1-1. The CDR3 has 11 residues. Germline lookup yields CDR1 DFQATT and CDR2 SNEGSKA (reference sequence). CDR3 loop: CSARAGPEAFF.

CDR3: CATSRLRQGDYEQYF. The V gene is TRBV15, the J gene TRBJ2-7; the D call of TRBD1 rests on TCRdb alone, since no DNA is present to check it. The CDR3 consists of 15 residues. The germline V gene has CDR1 LNHNV and CDR2 YYDKDF (reference sequence).

The chain recombines TRBV6-1 with TRBJ1-4; the D call from TCRdb, TRBD1, cannot be confirmed without DNA. CDR3 length equals 15 residues. Per the germline V gene, CDR1 is MNHNS and CDR2 is SASEGT. CDR3 sequence: CASAVEGQGHEKLFF.